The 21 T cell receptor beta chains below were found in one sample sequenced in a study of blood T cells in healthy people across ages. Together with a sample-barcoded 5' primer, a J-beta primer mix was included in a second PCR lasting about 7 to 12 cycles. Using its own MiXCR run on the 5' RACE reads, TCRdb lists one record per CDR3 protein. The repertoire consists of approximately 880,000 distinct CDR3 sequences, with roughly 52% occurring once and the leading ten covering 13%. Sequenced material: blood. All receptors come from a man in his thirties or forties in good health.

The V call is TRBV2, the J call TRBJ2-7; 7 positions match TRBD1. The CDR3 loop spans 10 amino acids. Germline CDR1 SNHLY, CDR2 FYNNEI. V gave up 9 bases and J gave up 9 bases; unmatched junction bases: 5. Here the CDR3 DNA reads TGTGCCAGTTTCGGGACAGCGCAGTACTTC. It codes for CASFGTAQYF.

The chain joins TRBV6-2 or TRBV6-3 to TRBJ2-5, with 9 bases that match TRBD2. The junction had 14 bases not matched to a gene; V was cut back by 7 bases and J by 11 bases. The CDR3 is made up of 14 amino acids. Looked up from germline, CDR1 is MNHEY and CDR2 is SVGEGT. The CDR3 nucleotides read TGTGCCAGCACTATAACGGGACTAGCAAGTGAGCAGTACTTC. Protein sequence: CASTITGLASEQYF.

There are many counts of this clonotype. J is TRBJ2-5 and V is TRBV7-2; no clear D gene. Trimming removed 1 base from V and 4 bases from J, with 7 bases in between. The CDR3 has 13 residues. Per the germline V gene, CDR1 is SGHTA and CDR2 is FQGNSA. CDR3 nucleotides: TGTGCCAGCAGCTTAGGGTCCAGAGAGACCCAGTACTTC. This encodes CASSLGSRETQYF.

In nucleotides, the CDR3 is TGTGCCAGCAGTGAACCCTCAATTTATAGCAATCAGCCCCAGCATTTT. This gives the protein CASSEPSIYSNQPQHF. The chain combines TRBV6-1 with TRBJ1-5; the D is unclear. Trimming took 2 bases from V and 0 from J, leaving 11 bases between them. The germline V gene encodes CDR1 MNHNS and CDR2 SASEGT. This CDR3 comprises 16 residues.

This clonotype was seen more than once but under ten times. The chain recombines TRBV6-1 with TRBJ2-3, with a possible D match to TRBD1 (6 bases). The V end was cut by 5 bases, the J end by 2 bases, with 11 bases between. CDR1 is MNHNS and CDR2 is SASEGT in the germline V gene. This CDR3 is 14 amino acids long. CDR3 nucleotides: TGTGCCAGCAGTTCGACAGGTAACACAGATACGCAGTATTTT. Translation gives CASSSTGNTDTQYF.

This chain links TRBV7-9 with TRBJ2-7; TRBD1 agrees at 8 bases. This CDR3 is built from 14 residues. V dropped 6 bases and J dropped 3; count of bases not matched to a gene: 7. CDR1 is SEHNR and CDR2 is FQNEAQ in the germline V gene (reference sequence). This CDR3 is CASRGTGLIYEQYF. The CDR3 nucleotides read TGTGCCAGCAGAGGGACAGGATTGATCTACGAGCAGTACTTC.

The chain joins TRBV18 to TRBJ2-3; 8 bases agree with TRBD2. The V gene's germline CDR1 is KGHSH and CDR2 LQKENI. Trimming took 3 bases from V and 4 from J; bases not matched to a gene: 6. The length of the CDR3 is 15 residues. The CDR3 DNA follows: TGTGCCAGCTCACCTCGAGCGGGGGCTGCAGATACGCAGTATTTT. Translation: CASSPRAGAADTQYF. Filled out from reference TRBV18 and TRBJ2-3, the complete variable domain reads NAGVMQNPRHLVRRRGQEARLRCSPMKGHSHVYWYRQLPEEGLKFMVYLQKENIIDESGMPKERFSAEFPKEGPSILRIQQVVRGDSAAYFCASSPRAGAADTQYFGPGTRLTVL.

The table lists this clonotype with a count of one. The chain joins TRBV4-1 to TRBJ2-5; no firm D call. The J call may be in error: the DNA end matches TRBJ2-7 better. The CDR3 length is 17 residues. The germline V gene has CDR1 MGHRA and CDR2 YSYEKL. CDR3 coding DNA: TGCGCCAGCAGCCAAGAAGCCAGGTACAGCGCCTATTACGAGCAGTACTTC. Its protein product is CASSQEARYSAYYEQYF.

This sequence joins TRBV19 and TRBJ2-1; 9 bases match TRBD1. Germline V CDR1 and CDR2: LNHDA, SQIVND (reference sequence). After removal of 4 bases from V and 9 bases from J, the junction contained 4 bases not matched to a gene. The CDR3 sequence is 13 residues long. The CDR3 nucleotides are TGTGCCAGTAGTACCACAGGGGGCGGTGAGCAGTTCTTC. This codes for CASSTTGGGEQFF.

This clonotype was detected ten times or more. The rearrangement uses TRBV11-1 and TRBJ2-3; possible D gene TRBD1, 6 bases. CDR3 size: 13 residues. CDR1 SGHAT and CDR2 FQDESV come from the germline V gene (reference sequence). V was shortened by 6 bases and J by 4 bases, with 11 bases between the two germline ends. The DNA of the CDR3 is TGTGCCAGCAGTTTTCAGGGGCCAGATACGCAGTATTTT. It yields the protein CASSFQGPDTQYF.

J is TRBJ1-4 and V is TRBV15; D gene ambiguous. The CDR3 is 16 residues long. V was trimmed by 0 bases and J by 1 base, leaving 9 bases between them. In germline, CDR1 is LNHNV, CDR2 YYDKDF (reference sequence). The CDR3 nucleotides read TGTGCCACCAGCAGAGATCCCATCGGAACTAATGAAAAACTGTTTTTT. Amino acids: CATSRDPIGTNEKLFF.

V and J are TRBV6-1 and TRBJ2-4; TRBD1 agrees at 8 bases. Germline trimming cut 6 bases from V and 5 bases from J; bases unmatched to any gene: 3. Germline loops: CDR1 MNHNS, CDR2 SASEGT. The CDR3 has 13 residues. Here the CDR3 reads CASRGQAENIQYF. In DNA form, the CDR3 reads TGTGCCAGCAGGGGACAGGCGGAAAACATTCAGTACTTC.

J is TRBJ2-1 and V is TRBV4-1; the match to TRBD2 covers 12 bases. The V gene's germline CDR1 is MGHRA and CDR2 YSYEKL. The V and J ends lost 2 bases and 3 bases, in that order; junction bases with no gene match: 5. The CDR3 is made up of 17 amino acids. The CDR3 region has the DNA TGCGCCAGCAGCCAATCTAGCGGGGGGGCGGTCTACAATGAGCAGTTCTTC. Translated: CASSQSSGGAVYNEQFF.

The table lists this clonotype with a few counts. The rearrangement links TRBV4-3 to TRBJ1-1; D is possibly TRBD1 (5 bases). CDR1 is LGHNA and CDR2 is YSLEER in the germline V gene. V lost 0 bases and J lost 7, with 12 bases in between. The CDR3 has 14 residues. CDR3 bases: TGCGCCAGCAGCCAAGATGGGTGGGGGATTGAAGCTTTCTTT. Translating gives CASSQDGWGIEAFF.

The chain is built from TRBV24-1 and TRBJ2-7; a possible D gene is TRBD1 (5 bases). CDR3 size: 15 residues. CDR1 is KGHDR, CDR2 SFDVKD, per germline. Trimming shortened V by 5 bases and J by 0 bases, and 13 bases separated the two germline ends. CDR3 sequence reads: CATSAGHTNSYEQYF. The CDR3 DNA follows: TGTGCCACCAGTGCCGGACATACCAACTCCTACGAGCAGTACTTC.

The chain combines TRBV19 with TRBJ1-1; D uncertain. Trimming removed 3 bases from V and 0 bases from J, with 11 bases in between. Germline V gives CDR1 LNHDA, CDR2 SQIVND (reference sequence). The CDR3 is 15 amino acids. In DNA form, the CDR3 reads TGTGCCAGTAGTATCTCGTTAGAGGTGAACACTGAAGCTTTCTTT. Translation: CASSISLEVNTEAFF.

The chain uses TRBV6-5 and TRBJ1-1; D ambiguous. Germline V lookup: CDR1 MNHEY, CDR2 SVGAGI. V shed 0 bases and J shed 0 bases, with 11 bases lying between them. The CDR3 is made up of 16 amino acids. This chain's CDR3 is CASSYSSYTLNTEAFF. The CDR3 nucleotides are TGTGCCAGCAGTTACTCCTCGTACACCTTGAACACTGAAGCTTTCTTT.

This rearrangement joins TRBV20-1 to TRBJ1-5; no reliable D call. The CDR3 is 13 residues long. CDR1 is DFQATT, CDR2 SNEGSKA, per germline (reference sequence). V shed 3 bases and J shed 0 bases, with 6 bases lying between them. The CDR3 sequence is CSASPDSNQPQHF. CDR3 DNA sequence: TGCAGTGCTAGCCCAGATAGCAATCAGCCCCAGCATTTT.

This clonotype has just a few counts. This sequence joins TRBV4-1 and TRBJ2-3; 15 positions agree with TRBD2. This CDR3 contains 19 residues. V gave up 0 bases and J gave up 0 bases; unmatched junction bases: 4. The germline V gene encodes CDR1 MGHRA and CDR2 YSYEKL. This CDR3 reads CASSQEGLAGGVSTDTQYF. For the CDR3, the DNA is TGCGCCAGCAGCCAAGAGGGACTAGCGGGGGGAGTTAGCACAGATACGCAGTATTTT.

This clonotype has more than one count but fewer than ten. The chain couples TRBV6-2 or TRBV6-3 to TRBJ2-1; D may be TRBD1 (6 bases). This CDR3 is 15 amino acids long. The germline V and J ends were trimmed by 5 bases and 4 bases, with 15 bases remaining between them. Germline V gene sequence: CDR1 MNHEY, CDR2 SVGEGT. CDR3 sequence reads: CASSQIRDTYNEQFF. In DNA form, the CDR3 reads TGTGCCAGCAGTCAAATCCGGGACACTTACAATGAGCAGTTCTTC.

The CDR3 is CASSSTGRITEAFF. The CDR3 DNA reads as TGTGCCAGCAGTTCTACAGGGAGGATCACTGAAGCTTTCTTT. This chain connects TRBV2 to TRBJ1-1, with a possible D match to TRBD1 (6 bases). Trimming shortened V by 5 bases and J by 4 bases, and 14 bases separated the two germline ends. In germline, CDR1 is SNHLY, CDR2 FYNNEI. This CDR3 spans 14 amino acids.